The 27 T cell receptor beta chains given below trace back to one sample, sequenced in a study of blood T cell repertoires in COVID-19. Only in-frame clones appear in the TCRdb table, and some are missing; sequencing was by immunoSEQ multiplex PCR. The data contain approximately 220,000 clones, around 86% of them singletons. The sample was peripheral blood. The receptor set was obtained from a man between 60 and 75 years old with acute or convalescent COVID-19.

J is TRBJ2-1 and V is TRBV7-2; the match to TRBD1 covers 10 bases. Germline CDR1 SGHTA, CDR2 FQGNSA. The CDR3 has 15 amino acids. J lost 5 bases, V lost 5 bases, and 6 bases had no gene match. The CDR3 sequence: CASSLDGTGDNEQFF. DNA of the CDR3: TGTGCCAGCAGCCTAGATGGGACAGGGGACAATGAGCAGTTCTTC.

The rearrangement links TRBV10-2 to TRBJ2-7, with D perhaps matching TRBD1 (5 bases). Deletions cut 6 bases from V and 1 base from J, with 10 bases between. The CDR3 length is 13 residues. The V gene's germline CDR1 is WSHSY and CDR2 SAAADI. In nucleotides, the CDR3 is TGCGCCAGCAGGCCCGACAGTTCCTACGAGCAGTACTTC. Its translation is CASRPDSSYEQYF.

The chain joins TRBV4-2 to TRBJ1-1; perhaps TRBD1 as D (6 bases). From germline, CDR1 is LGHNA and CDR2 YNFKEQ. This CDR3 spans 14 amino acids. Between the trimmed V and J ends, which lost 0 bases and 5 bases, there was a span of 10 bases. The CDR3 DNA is TGTGCCAGCAGCCAAGACAGGGGAGGGACTGAAGCTTTCTTT. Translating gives CASSQDRGGTEAFF.

In DNA form, the CDR3 reads TGTGCCAGCAGAGGACGAGGGACAGGGAGAGCCGGGGAGCTGTTTTTT. Amino acid sequence: CASRGRGTGRAGELFF. The chain couples TRBV28 to TRBJ2-2, with 9 positions matching TRBD1. The trim removed 6 bases at V and 6 bases at J, leaving 11 bases unmatched. The CDR3 is 16 residues long. CDR1 and CDR2 from the germline V gene are MDHEN and SYDVKM.

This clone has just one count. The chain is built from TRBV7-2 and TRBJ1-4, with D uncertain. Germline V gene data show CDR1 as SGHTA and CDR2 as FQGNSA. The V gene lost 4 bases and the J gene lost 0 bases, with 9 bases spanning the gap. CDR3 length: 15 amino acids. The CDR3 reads CASSSSRATNEKLFF. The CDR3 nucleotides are TGTGCCAGCAGCTCTTCGCGAGCAACTAATGAAAAACTGTTTTTT.

CDR3 bases: TGCAGTGCTAGTTGGGTGGACAGCTCTTCACCCCTCCACTTT. Protein product: CSASWVDSSSPLHF. This chain connects TRBV20-1 to TRBJ1-6; D possibly corresponds to TRBD1 (6 bases). Germline-derived CDR1 and CDR2 are DFQATT and SNEGSKA (reference sequence). This CDR3 is 14 amino acids long. The ends were cut back, 3 bases at V and 9 bases at J, with 15 bases in the middle.

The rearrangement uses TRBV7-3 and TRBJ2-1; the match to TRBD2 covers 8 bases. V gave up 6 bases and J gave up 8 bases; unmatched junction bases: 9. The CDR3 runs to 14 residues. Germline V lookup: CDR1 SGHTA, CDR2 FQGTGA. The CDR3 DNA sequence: TGTGCCAGCAGTCCCGGGTCGGGGGGGCATGAGCAGTTCTTC. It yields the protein CASSPGSGGHEQFF.

In DNA, the CDR3 is TGTGCCAGCAGCTTAGGCGGGACAGGGGTCTACGAGCAGTACTTC. Translating it yields CASSLGGTGVYEQYF. The J gene is TRBJ2-7, the V gene TRBV11-3, with 10 bases lining up with TRBD1. The CDR3 covers 15 residues. Germline V lookup: CDR1 SGHNT, CDR2 YENEEA. Trimming removed 1 base from V and 3 bases from J; junction bases left unmatched: 3.

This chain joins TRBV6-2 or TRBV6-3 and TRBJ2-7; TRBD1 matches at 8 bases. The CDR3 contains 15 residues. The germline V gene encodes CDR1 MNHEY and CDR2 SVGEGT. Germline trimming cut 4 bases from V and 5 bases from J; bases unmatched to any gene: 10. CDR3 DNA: TGTGCCAGCAGTTCTAGGACAGGGAGGATCAACGAGCAGTACTTC. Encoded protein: CASSSRTGRINEQYF.

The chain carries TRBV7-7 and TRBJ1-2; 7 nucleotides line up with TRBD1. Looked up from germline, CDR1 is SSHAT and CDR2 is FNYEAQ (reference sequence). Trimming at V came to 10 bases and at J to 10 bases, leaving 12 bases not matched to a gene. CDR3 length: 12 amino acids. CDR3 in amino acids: CANDLTGASYTF. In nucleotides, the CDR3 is TGTGCCAACGATCTAACAGGGGCCTCCTACACCTTC.

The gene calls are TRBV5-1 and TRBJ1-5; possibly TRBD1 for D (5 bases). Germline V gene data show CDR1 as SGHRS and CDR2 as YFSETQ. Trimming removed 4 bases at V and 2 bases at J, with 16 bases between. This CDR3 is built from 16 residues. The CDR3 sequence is CASSPWGGDRNQPQHF. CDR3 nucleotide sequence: TGCGCCAGCAGCCCATGGGGGGGTGATCGCAATCAGCCCCAGCATTTT.

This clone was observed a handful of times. CDR3 sequence reads: CASSSVGQGPGELFF. The CDR3 DNA reads TGTGCCAGCAGCTCCGTAGGACAGGGGCCCGGGGAGCTGTTTTTT. This chain links TRBV7-3 with TRBJ2-2; 9 nucleotides agree with TRBD1. The germline V gene encodes CDR1 SGHTA and CDR2 FQGTGA. V was pared by 4 bases and J by 6 bases, with 6 bases of the junction left unmatched. The CDR3 consists of 15 residues.

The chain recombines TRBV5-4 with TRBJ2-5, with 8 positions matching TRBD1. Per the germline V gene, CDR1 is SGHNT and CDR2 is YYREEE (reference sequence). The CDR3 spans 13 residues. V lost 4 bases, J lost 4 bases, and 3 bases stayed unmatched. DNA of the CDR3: TGTGCCAGCAGCATAGACAGGGGAGAGACCCAGTACTTC. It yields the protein CASSIDRGETQYF.

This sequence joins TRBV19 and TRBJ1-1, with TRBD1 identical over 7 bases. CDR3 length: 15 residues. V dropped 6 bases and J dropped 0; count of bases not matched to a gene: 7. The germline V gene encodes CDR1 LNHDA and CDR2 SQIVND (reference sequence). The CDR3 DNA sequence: TGTGCCAGTAGCCGACAGGGTCTGATGAACACTGAAGCTTTCTTT. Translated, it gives CASSRQGLMNTEAFF.

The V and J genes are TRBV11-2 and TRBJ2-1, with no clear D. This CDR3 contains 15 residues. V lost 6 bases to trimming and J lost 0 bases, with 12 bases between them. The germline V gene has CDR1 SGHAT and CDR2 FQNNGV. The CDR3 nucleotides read TGTGCCAGCAGTTTCGACGGGTTCTCCTACAATGAGCAGTTCTTC. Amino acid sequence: CASSFDGFSYNEQFF.

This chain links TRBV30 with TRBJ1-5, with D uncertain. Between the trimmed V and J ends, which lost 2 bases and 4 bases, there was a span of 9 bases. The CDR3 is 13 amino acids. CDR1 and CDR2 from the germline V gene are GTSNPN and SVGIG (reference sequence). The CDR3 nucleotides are TGTGCCTGGAGTTCGGAGCAAAATCAGCCCCAGCATTTT. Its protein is CAWSSEQNQPQHF. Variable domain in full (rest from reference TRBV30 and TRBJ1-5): SQTIHQWPATLVQPVGSPLSLECTVEGTSNPNLYWYRQAAGRGLQLLFYSVGIGQISSEVPQNLSASRPQDRQFILSSKKLLLSDSGFYLCAWSSEQNQPQHFGDGTRLSIL.

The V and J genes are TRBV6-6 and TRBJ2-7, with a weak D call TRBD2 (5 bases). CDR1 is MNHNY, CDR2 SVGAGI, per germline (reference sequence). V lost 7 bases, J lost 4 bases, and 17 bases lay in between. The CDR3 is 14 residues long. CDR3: CASTKGLLPYEQYF. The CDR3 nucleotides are TGTGCCAGCACTAAAGGACTCCTCCCGTACGAGCAGTACTTC.

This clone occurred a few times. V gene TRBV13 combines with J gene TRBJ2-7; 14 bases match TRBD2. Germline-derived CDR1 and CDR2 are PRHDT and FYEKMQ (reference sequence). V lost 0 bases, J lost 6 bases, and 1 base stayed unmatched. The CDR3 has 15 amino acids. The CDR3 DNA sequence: TGTGCCAGCAGCTTAGGGACTAGCGGGGGGGGCGAGCAGTACTTC. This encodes CASSLGTSGGGEQYF. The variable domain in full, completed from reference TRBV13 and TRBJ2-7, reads AAGVIQSPRHLIKEKRETATLKCYPIPRHDTVYWYQQGPGQDPQFLISFYEKMQSDKGSIPDRFSAQQFSDYHSELNMSSLELGDSALYFCASSLGTSGGGEQYFGPGTRLTVT.

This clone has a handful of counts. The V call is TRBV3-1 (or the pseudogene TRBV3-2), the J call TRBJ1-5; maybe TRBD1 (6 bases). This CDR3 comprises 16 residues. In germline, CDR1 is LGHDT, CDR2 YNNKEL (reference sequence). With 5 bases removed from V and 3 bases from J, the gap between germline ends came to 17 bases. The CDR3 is CASSGTGSKDNQPQHF. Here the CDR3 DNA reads TGTGCCAGCAGCGGTACAGGGAGTAAGGACAATCAGCCCCAGCATTTT.

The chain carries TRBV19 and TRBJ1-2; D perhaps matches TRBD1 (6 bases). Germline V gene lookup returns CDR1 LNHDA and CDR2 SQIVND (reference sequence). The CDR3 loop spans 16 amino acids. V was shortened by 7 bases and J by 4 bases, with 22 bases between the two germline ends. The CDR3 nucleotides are TGTGCCAGTACAGCATCGTCGGCAGGGGTAGGCTATGGCTACACCTTC. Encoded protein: CASTASSAGVGYGYTF. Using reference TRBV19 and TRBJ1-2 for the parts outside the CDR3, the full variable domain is DGGITQSPKYLFRKEGQNVTLSCEQNLNHDAMYWYRQDPGQGLRLIYYSQIVNDFQKGDIAEGYSVSREKKESFPLTVTSAQKNPTAFYLCASTASSAGVGYGYTFGSGTRLTVV.

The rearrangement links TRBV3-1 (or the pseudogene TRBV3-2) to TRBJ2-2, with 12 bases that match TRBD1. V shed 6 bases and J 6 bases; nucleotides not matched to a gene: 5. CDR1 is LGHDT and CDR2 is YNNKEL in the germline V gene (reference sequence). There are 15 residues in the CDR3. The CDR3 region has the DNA TGTGCCAGCAGAGGGACAGGGGGCAAGGCCGGGGAGCTGTTTTTT. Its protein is CASRGTGGKAGELFF.

The CDR3 DNA is TGTGCCACCAGCAGAGATCAGGGGGGAGGGCAGTACTTC. It codes for CATSRDQGGGQYF. V gene TRBV15 combines with J gene TRBJ2-7; D may be TRBD1 (7 bases). Trimming took 0 bases from V and 9 from J, leaving 12 bases between them. This CDR3 has 13 residues. The germline V gene encodes CDR1 LNHNV and CDR2 YYDKDF (reference sequence).

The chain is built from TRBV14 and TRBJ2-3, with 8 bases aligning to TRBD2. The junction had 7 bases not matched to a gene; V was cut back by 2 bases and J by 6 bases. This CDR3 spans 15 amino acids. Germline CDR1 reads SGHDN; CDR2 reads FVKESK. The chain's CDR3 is CASSQSGGTGDTQYF. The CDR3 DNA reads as TGTGCCAGCAGCCAAAGCGGGGGCACGGGGGATACGCAGTATTTT.

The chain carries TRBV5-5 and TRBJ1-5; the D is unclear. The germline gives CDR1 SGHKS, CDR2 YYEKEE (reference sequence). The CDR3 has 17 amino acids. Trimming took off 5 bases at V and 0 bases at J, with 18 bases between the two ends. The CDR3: CASRYDPRGYSNQPQHF. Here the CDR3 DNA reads TGTGCCAGCAGATATGACCCACGCGGGTATAGCAATCAGCCCCAGCATTTT.

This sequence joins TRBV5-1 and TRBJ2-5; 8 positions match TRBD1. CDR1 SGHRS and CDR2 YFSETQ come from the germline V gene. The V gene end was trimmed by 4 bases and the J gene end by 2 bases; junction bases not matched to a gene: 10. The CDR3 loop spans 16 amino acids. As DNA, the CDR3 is TGCGCCAGCAGCCTCACCGGGACAGGAGGGCAAGAGACCCAGTACTTC. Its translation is CASSLTGTGGQETQYF.

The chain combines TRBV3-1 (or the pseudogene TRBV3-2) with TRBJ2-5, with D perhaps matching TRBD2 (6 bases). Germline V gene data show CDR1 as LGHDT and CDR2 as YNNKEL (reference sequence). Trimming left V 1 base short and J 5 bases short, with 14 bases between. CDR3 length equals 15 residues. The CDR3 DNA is TGTGCCAGCAGCCAAGGGTTTCGGGGGACGGAGACCCAGTACTTC. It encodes CASSQGFRGTETQYF.

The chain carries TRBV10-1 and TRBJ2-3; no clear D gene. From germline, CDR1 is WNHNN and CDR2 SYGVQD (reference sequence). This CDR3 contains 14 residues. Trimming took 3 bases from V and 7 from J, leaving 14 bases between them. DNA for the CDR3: TGCGCCAGCAGTGAAGGAGATAGACCCCATACGCAGTATTTT. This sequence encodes CASSEGDRPHTQYF.